This TCR beta chain was sequenced in a study of glioma-infiltrating T cells. Using RNA template, CDR3s of TCR alpha and beta were amplified with iRepertoire arm-PCR. A single record per CDR3 protein comes from TCRdb applying MiXCR to the multiplex PCR reads. The table has about 410,000 distinct CDR3 sequences, roughly two fifths seen once. About this clonotype: Antigen: not known.

CDR3 length: 19 amino acids. V trimming: 6 bases; J trimming: 1 base; junction bases outside the gene matches: 15. In germline, CDR1 is LNHNV, CDR2 YYDKDF (reference sequence). General study points: Gliomas, especially low-grade, showed above-expected tissue-blood divergence; non-neoplastic patients showed below.

Sequencing was done on a sample of glioma tissue, nonneoplastic brain tissue, or PBMCs (not recorded which). This rearrangement joins TRBV15 to TRBJ2-3; 11 bases map to TRBD2. This sequence originates from a human donor with low-grade glioma or glioblastoma, undergoing nonglioma brain surgery, or in good health (not recorded which). The CDR3 sequence is CATRGVLAGGPEGTDTQYF. CDR3 DNA sequence: TGTGCCACCAGAGGGGTCCTAGCGGGAGGCCCCGAGGGCACAGATACGCAGTATTTT.